This TCR beta chain was observed in a study of cytomegalovirus exposure and HLA in healthy donors. Study details: A previous analysis identified about 110 million unique TCR beta sequences derived from roughly 190 million T cells.

The PCR was carried out with 60 Vbeta primers and 13 Jbeta primers. The table came from immunoSEQ multiplex PCR; TCRdb's copy has only in-frame clones and leaves some out. This table holds under 95,000 clones. Broader study findings: There were 150 to 200 TCR beta chains listed as cytomegalovirus-associated. TRBV6-2, TRBV6-3 and other indistinguishable V segments were excluded. One variant, a missense change in DCLRE1C, was linked in a later analysis to TCR beta V- and J-gene trimming.

Concerning this clone itself: Its cognate antigen is unknown. One junction end does not reproduce the germline sequence, and a read error may be involved.

This CDR3 spans 15 amino acids. Germline values: CDR1 MNHNS, CDR2 SASEGT. V and J are TRBV6-1 and TRBJ1-4, with a possible D match to TRBD1 (6 bases). The sequenced sample consisted of PBMCs. This clonotype was obtained from a female donor in good health and CMV-seropositive. The chain's CDR3 is CASGETSRGGEKLFF. Here the CDR3 DNA reads TGTGCCAGCGGTGAGACGAGTAGGGGGGGCGAAAAACTGTTTTTT.